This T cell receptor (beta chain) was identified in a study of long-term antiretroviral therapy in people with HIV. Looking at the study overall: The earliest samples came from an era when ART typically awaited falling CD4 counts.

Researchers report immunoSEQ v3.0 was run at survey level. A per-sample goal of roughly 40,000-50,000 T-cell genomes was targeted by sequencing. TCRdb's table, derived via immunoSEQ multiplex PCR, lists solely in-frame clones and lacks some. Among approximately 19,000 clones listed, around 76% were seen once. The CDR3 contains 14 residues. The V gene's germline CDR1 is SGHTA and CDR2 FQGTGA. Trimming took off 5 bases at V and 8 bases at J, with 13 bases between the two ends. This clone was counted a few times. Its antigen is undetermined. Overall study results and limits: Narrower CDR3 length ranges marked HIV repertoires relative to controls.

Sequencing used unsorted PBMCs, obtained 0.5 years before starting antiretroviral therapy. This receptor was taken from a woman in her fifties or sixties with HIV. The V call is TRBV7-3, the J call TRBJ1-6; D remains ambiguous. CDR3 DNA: TGTGCCAGCAGCCCCACCGGGCCTGATTCACCCCTCCACTTT. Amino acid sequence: CASSPTGPDSPLHF.